Presented here are 18 T cell receptor beta chains from one specimen sequenced in a study of Graves' ophthalmopathy and Graves' hyperthyroidism listed by TCRdb under 2018. The data were produced on an Illumina HiSeq 2000. TCR beta CDR3 regions were amplified from RNA transcripts for repertoire sequencing. HTBI primers and the Qiagen OneStep RT-PCR kit were used in a first-round RT-PCR, which was followed by a second-round multiplex PCR, size selection and purification. TCRdb took the public reads, trimmed them with fastp at Q25, ran MiXCR for clone calling and kept in-frame beta chains. Under each unique CDR3 protein, matching rows form one entry showing the most common genes and DNA. A total of hundreds of thousands of distinct CDR3 sequences appear in this sample, 35% to 45% of them only once. Of the sample, 3% to 3.5% is held by the ten largest clones. The sequencing input was peripheral blood. These receptor sequences come from an adult man with Graves' ophthalmopathy.

This clonotype showed up many times. This chain joins TRBV7-2 and TRBJ1-4; D uncertain. The CDR3 runs 15 residues. Germline V gene data show CDR1 as SGHTA and CDR2 as FQGNSA. The V and J ends lost 2 bases and 1 base respectively, with 8 bases between them. CDR3 nucleotide sequence: TGTGCCAGCAGCTTAAGAAGGCGAACTAATGAAAAACTGTTTTTT. This sequence encodes CASSLRRRTNEKLFF. Supplemented by reference TRBV7-2 and TRBJ1-4, the full variable domain reads GAGVSQSPSNKVTEKGKDVELRCDPISGHTALYWYRQSLGQGLEFLIYFQGNSAPDKSGLPSDRFSAERTGGSVSTLTIQRTQQEDSAVYLCASSLRRRTNEKLFFGSGTQLSVL.

This clonotype was seen at least ten times. This sequence joins TRBV9 and TRBJ2-5; a weak D match, TRBD2 (6 bases). CDR1 is SGDLS, CDR2 YYNGEE, per germline. This CDR3 has 14 amino acids. V was cut by 3 bases and J by 5 bases, with 14 bases left in between. This chain's CDR3 is CASSAGGTQETQYF. CDR3 nucleotide sequence: TGTGCCAGCAGCGCTGGGGGGACCCAGGAGACCCAGTACTTC.

With regard to this clonotype: A much bigger clone sits one base away, suggesting this may be a read error. This is likely a read error, given that the CDR3 carries no conserved phenylalanine or tryptophan at its end. V is TRBV12-3 or TRBV12-4 and J is TRBJ1-2, with D unresolved. With 3 bases removed from V and 8 bases from J, the gap between germline ends came to 13 bases. The CDR3 sequence is 13 residues long. The CDR3 spells CASSFGSFDGYTL. CDR3 nucleotide sequence: TGTGCCAGCAGTTTCGGCAGTTTCGACGGCTACACCCTC.

In its sample, this clonotype was seen a few times. V and J are TRBV18 and TRBJ1-5; D not certain. V lost 0 bases, J lost 4 bases, and 7 bases lay in between. CDR3 length equals 14 residues. CDR1 and CDR2 from the germline V gene are KGHSH and LQKENI. The chain's CDR3 is CASSPPNSNQPQHF. The CDR3 DNA is TGTGCCAGCTCACCACCCAACAGTAATCAGCCCCAGCATTTT. Full variable domain (missing parts from reference TRBV18 and TRBJ1-5): NAGVMQNPRHLVRRRGQEARLRCSPMKGHSHVYWYRQLPEEGLKFMVYLQKENIIDESGMPKERFSAEFPKEGPSILRIQQVVRGDSAAYFCASSPPNSNQPQHFGDGTRLSIL.

With regard to this clonotype: One junction end disagrees with the germline gene, perhaps due to a read error. V gene TRBV10-3 combines with J gene TRBJ1-2; no clear D gene. From germline, CDR1 is ENHRY and CDR2 SYGVKD. This CDR3 is built from 17 residues. CDR3 loop: CASSEAHIYTANYGYTF. The CDR3 DNA reads as TGTGCCAGCAGTGAAGCGCATATATACACAGCCAACTATGGCTACACCTTC.

This clonotype was seen a single time. This chain connects TRBV7-9 to TRBJ1-1; unclear D gene. Per germline, CDR1 SEHNR and CDR2 FQNEAQ (reference sequence). The CDR3 spans 14 residues. V was cut by 6 bases and J by 3 bases, with 14 bases left in between. The CDR3 DNA sequence: TGTGCCAGCAGACCGTCGGCTTGGGACACTGAAGCTTTCTTT. This gives the protein CASRPSAWDTEAFF.

The J gene is TRBJ1-2, the V gene TRBV2; maybe TRBD1 (5 bases). The V gene's germline CDR1 is SNHLY and CDR2 FYNNEI. The CDR3 extends over 12 amino acids. Deletions cut 8 bases from V and 8 bases from J, with 15 bases between. CDR3 sequence: CASLDSGTGYTF. In DNA form, the CDR3 reads TGTGCCAGCCTCGACAGTGGAACCGGCTACACCTTC.

The rearrangement joins TRBV24-1 to TRBJ2-5; no clear D gene. This CDR3 has 14 residues. V lost 4 bases and J 1 base, leaving 9 bases between the germline ends. Germline-derived CDR1 and CDR2 are KGHDR and SFDVKD. CDR3 coding DNA: TGTGCCACCAGTGAACCGGAGTTCCAAGAGACCCAGTACTTC. Protein sequence: CATSEPEFQETQYF.

In regard to this clonotype: A much larger clone sits a single nucleotide away, making a read error possible. The chain has TRBV6-5 and TRBJ1-5; a possible D gene is TRBD1 (6 bases). The CDR3 length is 13 residues. V was shortened by 10 bases and J by 3 bases, with 13 bases between the two germline ends. Germline loops: CDR1 MNHEY, CDR2 SVGAGI. The DNA for the CDR3 is TGTGCCAACGATCAGGGGATCAATCAGCCCCAGCATTTT. This gives the protein CANDQGINQPQHF.

The V gene is TRBV10-3, the J gene TRBJ1-3, with D unresolved. From germline, CDR1 is ENHRY and CDR2 SYGVKD. There are 13 residues in the CDR3. Trimming removed 0 bases at V and 7 bases at J, with 7 bases between. CDR3 loop: CAISESRENTIYF. The CDR3 DNA follows: TGTGCCATCAGTGAGTCGCGTGAGAACACCATATATTTT.

About this clonotype: A much larger clone lies a single base off, so this may be a read error. The V and J genes are TRBV7-9 and TRBJ2-2; 7 nucleotides match TRBD2. Germline V gives CDR1 SEHNR, CDR2 FQNEAQ (reference sequence). CDR3 length: 15 residues. CDR3 in DNA: TGTGCCAGCAGACCACTAGCGAAGAACATCGGGGAGCTGTTTTTT. Translation gives CASRPLAKNIGELFF.

This clonotype was counted only a few times. The chain is built from TRBV19 and TRBJ2-7; tentatively, D is TRBD2 (6 bases). Trimming shortened V by 4 bases and J by 6 bases, and 13 bases separated the two germline ends. The germline gives CDR1 LNHDA, CDR2 SQIVND (reference sequence). The CDR3 sequence is 13 residues long. CDR3 in DNA: TGTGCCAGTAGTAGCGGGACCGGGAGCGAGCAGTACTTC. Protein sequence: CASSSGTGSEQYF.

This chain uses TRBV7-9 with TRBJ2-7; D may be TRBD2 (5 bases). CDR3 size: 13 residues. The germline V gene has CDR1 SEHNR and CDR2 FQNEAQ (reference sequence). V was cut by 5 bases and J by 4 bases, with 12 bases left in between. The CDR3 is CASSMVTGYEQYF. In DNA form, the CDR3 reads TGTGCCAGCAGCATGGTAACGGGGTACGAGCAGTACTTC.

This clonotype showed up many times. The V and J genes are TRBV7-6 and TRBJ2-2; possibly TRBD1 for D (5 bases). The germline V gene has CDR1 SGHVS and CDR2 FNYEAQ. The V end lost 1 base, the J end lost 1 base, and 10 bases lay between the germline ends. The CDR3 totals 16 residues. CDR3 nucleotide sequence: TGTGCCAGCAGCTTAGTCCCCAGGGAGAACACCGGGGAGCTGTTTTTT. Amino acid sequence: CASSLVPRENTGELFF.

This clonotype appeared a few times. This chain connects TRBV5-1 to TRBJ1-2; 8 bases align to TRBD1. From germline, CDR1 is SGHRS and CDR2 YFSETQ. Unmatched junction bases numbered 8, after V lost 4 bases and J lost 6 bases. The CDR3 loop spans 14 amino acids. CDR3 coding DNA: TGCGCCAGCAGCCTTAGGACAGGGTTCAATGGCTACACCTTC. The encoded protein is CASSLRTGFNGYTF.

The chain couples TRBV7-3 to TRBJ1-3; D not certain. The CDR3 contains 19 residues. Trimming took off 5 bases at V and 0 bases at J, with 23 bases between the two ends. Germline V gene data show CDR1 as SGHTA and CDR2 as FQGTGA. CDR3 bases: TGTGCCAGCAGCCAAGATTTAATCCCAGGCTGCCGCTCTGGAAACACCATATATTTT. This encodes CASSQDLIPGCRSGNTIYF. The entire variable domain, with the rest obtained from reference TRBV7-3 and TRBJ1-3, is as follows: GAGVSQTPSNKVTEKGKYVELRCDPISGHTALYWYRQSLGQGPEFLIYFQGTGAADDSGLPNDRFFAVRPEGSVSTLKIQRTERGDSAVYLCASSQDLIPGCRSGNTIYFGEGSWLTVV.

This clonotype has more than one count but fewer than ten. The chain is built from TRBV15 and TRBJ2-1, with 8 bases aligning to TRBD1. Germline trimming cut 0 bases from V and 8 bases from J; bases unmatched to any gene: 6. Germline loops: CDR1 LNHNV, CDR2 YYDKDF (reference sequence). This CDR3 region has 15 residues. The CDR3 is CATSREDRDRDEQFF. The CDR3 nucleotides are TGTGCCACCAGCAGAGAGGACAGGGATAGGGATGAGCAGTTCTTC. Based on the CDR3 plus reference TRBV15 and TRBJ2-1, the full variable domain is DAMVIQNPRYQVTQFGKPVTLSCSQTLNHNVMYWYQQKSSQAPKLLFHYYDKDFNNEADTPDNFQSRRPNTSFCFLDIRSPGLGDTAMYLCATSREDRDRDEQFFGPGTRLTVL.

The chain recombines TRBV9 with TRBJ2-2; 7 bases are shared with TRBD2. CDR1 is SGDLS, CDR2 YYNGEE, per germline. This CDR3 spans 13 amino acids. V shed 0 bases, J shed 8 bases, and the junction held 1 base outside the gene matches. CDR3 in DNA: TGTGCCAGCAGCGTAGGGACTAGAGGGGAGCTGTTTTTT. This gives the protein CASSVGTRGELFF. The complete variable domain, with remaining parts taken from reference TRBV9 and TRBJ2-2, reads DSGVTQTPKHLITATGQRVTLRCSPRSGDLSVYWYQQSLDQGLQFLIQYYNGEERAKGNILERFSAQQFPDLHSELNLSSLELGDSALYFCASSVGTRGELFFGEGSRLTVL.